This TCR beta chain was sequenced in a study of blood T cell repertoires in COVID-19. Study-wide context: From T cells, B-cell-depleted T cells, or PBMCs came the material, which was cDNA or gDNA.

CDR3 length: 14 residues. From germline, CDR1 is MNHEY and CDR2 SVGAGI. V was shortened by 8 bases and J by 4 bases, with 18 bases between the two germline ends. Clones were read by immunoSEQ multiplex PCR, and TCRdb kept only the in-frame ones, dropping some. The top ten hold approximately 2.3% of the sample, which has 150,000 to 200,000 clones, roughly 89% seen once. Donors were grouped by their self-reported clinical history. This chain connects TRBV6-5 to TRBJ2-7; D might be TRBD1 (6 bases). The source material was PBMCs or T cells enriched from blood (not recorded which). The TCR was taken from a woman between 40 and 55 years old with acute COVID-19. CDR3 DNA: TGTGCCAGCGGGAAGGGGGTCCCAACATACGAGCAGTACTTC. It specifies CASGKGVPTYEQYF.